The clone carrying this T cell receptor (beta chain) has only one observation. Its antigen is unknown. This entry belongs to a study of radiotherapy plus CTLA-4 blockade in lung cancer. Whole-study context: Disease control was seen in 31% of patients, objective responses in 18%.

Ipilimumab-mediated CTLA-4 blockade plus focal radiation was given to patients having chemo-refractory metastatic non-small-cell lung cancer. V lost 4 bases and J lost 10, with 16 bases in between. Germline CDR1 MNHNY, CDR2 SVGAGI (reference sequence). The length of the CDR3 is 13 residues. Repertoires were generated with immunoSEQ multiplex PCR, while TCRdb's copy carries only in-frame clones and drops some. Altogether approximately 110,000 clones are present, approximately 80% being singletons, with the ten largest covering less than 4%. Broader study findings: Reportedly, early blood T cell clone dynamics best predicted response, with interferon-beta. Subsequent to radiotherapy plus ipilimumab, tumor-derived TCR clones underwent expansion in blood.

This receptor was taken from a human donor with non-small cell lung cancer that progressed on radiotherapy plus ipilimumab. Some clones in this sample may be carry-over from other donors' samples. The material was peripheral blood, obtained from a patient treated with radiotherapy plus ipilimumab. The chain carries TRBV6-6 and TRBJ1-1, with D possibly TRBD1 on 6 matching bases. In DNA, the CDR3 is TGTGCCAGCAGTTCCACGGGGGGCGGGGGAGCTTTCTTT. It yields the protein CASSSTGGGGAFF.